Presented here are 10 T cell receptor beta chains from one specimen sequenced in a study of shared clonotypes between healthy human individuals. Some clones are missing from TCRdb's copy, which holds only in-frame ones; the method was immunoSEQ multiplex PCR. The profile shows about a million clones, 77% of them singletons. The sequencing input was memory CD4+ T cells from PBMCs. Subset defined: CD45RA-negative fraction. These receptors were taken from a man younger than 35 in good health. Some clones in this sample may be carry-over from other donors' samples.

This clone was counted once. The genes are TRBV4-1 and TRBJ2-7; perhaps TRBD2 as D (6 bases). Germline V lookup: CDR1 MGHRA, CDR2 YSYEKL. V lost 4 bases, J lost 0 bases, and 13 bases lay in between. CDR3 size: 15 residues. CDR3 protein: CASSLRDLSSYEQYF. The CDR3 coding sequence is TGCGCCAGCAGCCTCCGGGACTTGAGCTCCTACGAGCAGTACTTC.

The V gene is TRBV28, the J gene TRBJ1-5; D call uncertain. The CDR3 is 12 residues long. Germline-derived CDR1 and CDR2 are MDHEN and SYDVKM. V lost 6 bases and J 6 bases, leaving 9 bases between the germline ends. This chain's CDR3 is CASSHGLQPQHF. The CDR3 bases are TGTGCCAGCAGCCACGGACTTCAGCCCCAGCATTTT.

The chain joins TRBV30 to TRBJ2-6; perhaps TRBD1 as D (6 bases). CDR3 length: 18 amino acids. Germline CDR1 GTSNPN, CDR2 SVGIG (reference sequence). V was clipped by 0 bases and J by 0 bases, with 15 bases between them. CDR3 nucleotide sequence: TGTGCCTGGAGTGTACCGCAGGGGCTAGGCTCTGGGGCCAACGTCCTGACTTTC. Amino acid sequence: CAWSVPQGLGSGANVLTF.

The rearrangement uses TRBV27 and TRBJ1-5; D is unresolved. V was shortened by 6 bases and J by 6 bases, with 18 bases between the two germline ends. Germline V gene data show CDR1 as MNHEY and CDR2 as SMNVEV (reference sequence). The CDR3 consists of 15 residues. The CDR3 DNA follows: TGTGCCAGCAGACCTCTTGGGGAGGGTGGTCAGCCCCAGCATTTT. Protein sequence: CASRPLGEGGQPQHF.

Notes on this clone: An end of the junction differs from the germline gene, which may be a read error. The chain employs TRBV4-3 and TRBJ1-5; D remains ambiguous. This CDR3 is 14 amino acids long. CDR1 LGHNA and CDR2 YSLEER come from the germline V gene. CDR3 in DNA: TGCGCCAGCAGCAAAGAAGGGAACAATCAGCCCCAGCATTTT. Translation: CASSKEGNNQPQHF.

The gene calls are TRBV30 and TRBJ1-2; D is possibly TRBD1 (5 bases). Germline V gives CDR1 GTSNPN, CDR2 SVGIG (reference sequence). The CDR3 covers 12 residues. The germline V and J ends were trimmed by 4 bases and 8 bases, with 14 bases remaining between them. As DNA, the CDR3 is TGTGCCTGGAACCCGGGGACTCGGGGCTACACCTTC. Its translation: CAWNPGTRGYTF.

The chain recombines TRBV5-4 with TRBJ2-5; D could derive from TRBD1 or TRBD2 (5 bases each). V was cut by 2 bases and J by 5 bases, with 10 bases left in between. CDR1 SGHNT and CDR2 YYREEE come from the germline V gene (reference sequence). This CDR3 has 13 amino acids. CDR3: CASSFRGEETQYF. The CDR3 DNA sequence: TGTGCCAGCAGCTTTAGAGGGGAGGAGACCCAGTACTTC.

In DNA form, the CDR3 reads TGCGCCAGCAGCTTGGTGGCTACTACCTACAATGAGCAGTTCTTC. Its translation: CASSLVATTYNEQFF. The chain couples TRBV5-1 to TRBJ2-1; the D is unclear. The length of the CDR3 is 15 residues. The V and J ends lost 0 bases and 2 bases respectively, with 9 bases between them. Germline V gene data show CDR1 as SGHRS and CDR2 as YFSETQ.

The table lists this clone with a count of one. This chain uses TRBV5-4 with TRBJ2-2; 7 nucleotides agree with TRBD2. CDR1 is SGHNT, CDR2 YYREEE, per germline (reference sequence). The length of the CDR3 is 16 residues. V was clipped by 5 bases and J by 7 bases; unmatched bases: 14. CDR3 in amino acids: CASSEGPSGIGGELFF. The CDR3 DNA follows: TGTGCCAGCAGTGAGGGGCCCAGCGGGATTGGCGGGGAGCTGTTTTTT.

This clone came up once. This chain uses TRBV7-9 with TRBJ1-5; D remains unclear. This CDR3 spans 14 amino acids. The V gene lost 1 base and the J gene lost 7 bases, with 11 bases spanning the gap. Germline loops: CDR1 SEHNR, CDR2 FQNEAQ (reference sequence). Here the CDR3 reads CASSLVGVRQPQHF. The CDR3 DNA is TGTGCCAGCAGCTTAGTCGGAGTGAGGCAGCCCCAGCATTTT.